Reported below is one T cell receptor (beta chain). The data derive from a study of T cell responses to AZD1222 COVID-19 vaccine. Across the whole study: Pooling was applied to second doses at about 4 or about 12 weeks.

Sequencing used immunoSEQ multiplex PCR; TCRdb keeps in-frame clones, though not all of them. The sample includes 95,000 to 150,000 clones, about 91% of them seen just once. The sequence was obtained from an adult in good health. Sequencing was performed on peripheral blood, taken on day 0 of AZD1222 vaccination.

The CDR3 nucleotides read TGTGCCAGCAGTGATTTAACAGGGAACTATGGCTACACCTTC. Translated, it gives CASSDLTGNYGYTF. The chain joins TRBV2 to TRBJ1-2; possible D gene TRBD1, 6 bases. Germline CDR1 SNHLY, CDR2 FYNNEI. Trimming took 3 bases from V and 2 from J, leaving 10 bases between them. The CDR3 extends over 14 amino acids. The whole variable domain, remainder taken from reference TRBV2 and TRBJ1-2, is EPEVTQTPSHQVTQMGQEVILRCVPISNHLYFYWYRQILGQKVEFLVSFYNNEISEKSEIFDDQFSVERPDGSNFTLKIRSTKLEDSAMYFCASSDLTGNYGYTFGSGTRLTVV.